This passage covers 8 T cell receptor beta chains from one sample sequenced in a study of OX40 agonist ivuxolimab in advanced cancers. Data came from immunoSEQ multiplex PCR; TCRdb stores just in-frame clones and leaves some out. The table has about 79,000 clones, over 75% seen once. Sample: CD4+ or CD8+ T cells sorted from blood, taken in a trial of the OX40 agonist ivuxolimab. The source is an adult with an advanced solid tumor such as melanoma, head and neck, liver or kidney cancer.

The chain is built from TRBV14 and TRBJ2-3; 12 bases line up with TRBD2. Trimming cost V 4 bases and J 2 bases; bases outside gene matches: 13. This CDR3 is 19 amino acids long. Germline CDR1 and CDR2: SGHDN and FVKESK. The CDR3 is CASSPRRRTSGTLTDTQYF. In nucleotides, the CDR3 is TGTGCCAGCAGCCCCAGACGGAGGACTAGCGGGACCCTCACAGATACGCAGTATTTT.

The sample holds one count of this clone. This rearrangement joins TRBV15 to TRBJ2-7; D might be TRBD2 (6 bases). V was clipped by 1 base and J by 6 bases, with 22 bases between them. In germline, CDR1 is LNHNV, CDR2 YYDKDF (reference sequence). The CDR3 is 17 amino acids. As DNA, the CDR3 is TGTGCCACCAGCAGAGGTCGTTTAGGAGGGAAGAAAAGCGAGCAGTACTTC. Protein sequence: CATSRGRLGGKKSEQYF.

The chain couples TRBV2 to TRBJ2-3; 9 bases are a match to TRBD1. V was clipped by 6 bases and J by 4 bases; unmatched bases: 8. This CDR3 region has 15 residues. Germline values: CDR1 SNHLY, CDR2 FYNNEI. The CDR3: CASSFTGGASDTQYF. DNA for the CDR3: TGTGCCAGCAGCTTCACAGGGGGCGCCTCAGATACGCAGTATTTT.

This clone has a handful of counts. The CDR3 DNA reads TGTGCCTGTGCCGTAAGGGGAGAGGGAAATGAGCAGTTCTTC. Protein: CACAVRGEGNEQFF. V usage is TRBV30 and J usage is TRBJ2-1; tentatively, D is TRBD1 or TRBD2 (5 bases each). This CDR3 region has 14 residues. Trimming took off 6 bases at V and 7 bases at J, with 19 bases between the two ends. Germline V gene data show CDR1 as GTSNPN and CDR2 as SVGIG (reference sequence).

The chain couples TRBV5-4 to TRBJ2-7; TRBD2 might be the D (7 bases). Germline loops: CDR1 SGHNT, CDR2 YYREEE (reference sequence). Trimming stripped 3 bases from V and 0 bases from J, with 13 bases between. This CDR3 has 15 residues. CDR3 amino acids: CASSSAGDISYEQYF. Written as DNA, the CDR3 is TGTGCCAGCAGCTCGGCGGGGGACATCTCCTACGAGCAGTACTTC. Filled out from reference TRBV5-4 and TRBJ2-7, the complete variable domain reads ETGVTQSPTHLIKTRGQQVTLRCSSQSGHNTVSWYQQALGQGPQFIFQYYREEENGRGNFPPRFSGLQFPNYSSELNVNALELDDSALYLCASSSAGDISYEQYFGPGTRLTVT.

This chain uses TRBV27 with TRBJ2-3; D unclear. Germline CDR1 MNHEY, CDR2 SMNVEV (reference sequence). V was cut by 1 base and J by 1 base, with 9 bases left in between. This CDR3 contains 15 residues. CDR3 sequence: CASSLWFGGTDTQYF. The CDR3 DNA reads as TGTGCCAGCAGTTTATGGTTTGGGGGCACAGATACGCAGTATTTT.

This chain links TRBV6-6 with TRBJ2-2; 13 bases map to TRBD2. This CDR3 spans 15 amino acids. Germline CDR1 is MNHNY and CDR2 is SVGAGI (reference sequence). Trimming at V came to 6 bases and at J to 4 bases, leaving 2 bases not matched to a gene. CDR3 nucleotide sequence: TGTGCCAGCAGCGGGACTAGCGGGACCACCGGGGAGCTGTTTTTT. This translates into CASSGTSGTTGELFF.

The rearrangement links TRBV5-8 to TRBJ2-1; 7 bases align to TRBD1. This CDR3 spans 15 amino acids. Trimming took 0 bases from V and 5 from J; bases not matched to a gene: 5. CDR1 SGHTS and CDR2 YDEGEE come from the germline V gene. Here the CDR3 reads CASSLEGATDNEQFF. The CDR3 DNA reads TGTGCCAGCAGCTTGGAGGGGGCCACCGACAATGAGCAGTTCTTC.